This T cell receptor (beta chain) was sequenced for a study of Ad26.COV2.S vaccination and SARS-CoV-2 variants. Study details: Donor allocation was to the COV1001 Ad26.COV2.S trial arm.

V shed 0 bases and J 4 bases; nucleotides not matched to a gene: 9. This CDR3 contains 18 residues. From germline, CDR1 is ENHRY and CDR2 SYGVKD. TCRdb's table, derived via immunoSEQ multiplex PCR, lists solely in-frame clones and lacks some. This sample has about half a million clones, with 80% to 90% found just once. The treatment: 19 received Ad26.COV2.S at low or high dose, single or two shots; several received placebo; per-sample allocation not given. The investigators took samples on day 63 after the first vaccine or placebo injection. An Ad26 vector carrying the Wuhan-strain SARS-CoV-2 spike served as the vaccine.

This sequence was found in a person aged 18-60 years who received the Ad26.COV2.S COVID-19 vaccine or a placebo. V and J are TRBV10-3 and TRBJ1-5; 10 nucleotides align to TRBD1. Sequenced here: peripheral blood, sampled in a trial of Ad26.COV2.S vaccine versus placebo. This CDR3 reads CAISESQHSGQGNQPQHF. The CDR3 DNA sequence: TGTGCCATCAGTGAGTCTCAACATTCGGGACAGGGGAATCAGCCCCAGCATTTT.